This T cell receptor beta chain is drawn from a study of blood T cells in healthy people across ages. The authors ran a second PCR of about 6 to 12 cycles using a sample-barcoded 5' primer and a J-beta primer mix. Each cDNA molecule was tagged by a template-switch adaptor with 12 random nucleotides. In TCRdb, the 5' RACE reads were re-called with MiXCR into one record per CDR3 protein. This table has some 710,000 distinct CDR3 sequences, approximately 21% appearing once. General study results and limits: There was a strong correlation between TCR beta diversity and naive T cell percentage. Among long-lived donors, naive CD4+ cells were more numerous and diversity higher than in aged donors.

The length of the CDR3 is 16 residues. Trimming removed 3 bases at V and 2 bases at J, with 16 bases between. From germline, CDR1 is LNHNV and CDR2 YYDKDF (reference sequence). Total RNA, at least 5 micrograms per sample, was extracted from PBMCs. Comments on this clonotype: The antigen is undetermined.

The sequence was obtained from a man aged 65-85 years in good health. This chain connects TRBV15 to TRBJ1-2; TRBD1 might be the D (5 bases). The sequenced sample consisted of blood. CDR3 residues: CATSRDKLTKNYGYTF. The CDR3, as DNA: TGTGCCACCAGCAGGGACAAACTCACGAAGAACTATGGCTACACCTTC. The full variable domain, its missing parts supplied by reference TRBV15 and TRBJ1-2, is DAMVIQNPRYQVTQFGKPVTLSCSQTLNHNVMYWYQQKSSQAPKLLFHYYDKDFNNEADTPDNFQSRRPNTSFCFLDIRSPGLGDTAMYLCATSRDKLTKNYGYTFGSGTRLTVV.